This T cell receptor (beta chain) comes out of a study of Ad26.COV2.S vaccination and SARS-CoV-2 variants. Study at large: The donor participated in the COV1001 trial, in its Ad26.COV2.S arm. Participants got Ad26.COV2.S intramuscularly, once or twice 56 days apart.

This CDR3 region has 16 residues. V shed 0 bases, J shed 5 bases, and the junction held 7 bases outside the gene matches. Germline values: CDR1 MNHEY, CDR2 SMNVEV (reference sequence). Libraries were prepared by immunoSEQ multiplex PCR; TCRdb keeps only in-frame clonotypes and omits some of them. In the table there are 380,000 or so clones, about 83% of which are singletons. Points on this clone: As yet, its antigen is unknown.

General study points: Recipients of either vaccine or placebo displayed similar breadth of non-spike TCRs.

Treatment indicated: roughly 18 received Ad26.COV2.S at low or high dose, single or two shots; 5 received placebo; per-sample allocation not given. Samples came from day 63 after the first vaccine or placebo injection. The donor was a Boston adult aged 18-55 years. This clonotype originated in a person between 18 and 65 years old who received the Ad26.COV2.S COVID-19 vaccine or a placebo. Specimen: peripheral blood, collected in a trial of Ad26.COV2.S vaccine versus placebo. The V gene is TRBV27, the J gene TRBJ1-2; 9 bases align to TRBD1. In DNA, the CDR3 is TGTGCCAGCAGTTTATCCGGGACAGGGTCTACTTATGGCTACACCTTC. It yields the protein CASSLSGTGSTYGYTF.